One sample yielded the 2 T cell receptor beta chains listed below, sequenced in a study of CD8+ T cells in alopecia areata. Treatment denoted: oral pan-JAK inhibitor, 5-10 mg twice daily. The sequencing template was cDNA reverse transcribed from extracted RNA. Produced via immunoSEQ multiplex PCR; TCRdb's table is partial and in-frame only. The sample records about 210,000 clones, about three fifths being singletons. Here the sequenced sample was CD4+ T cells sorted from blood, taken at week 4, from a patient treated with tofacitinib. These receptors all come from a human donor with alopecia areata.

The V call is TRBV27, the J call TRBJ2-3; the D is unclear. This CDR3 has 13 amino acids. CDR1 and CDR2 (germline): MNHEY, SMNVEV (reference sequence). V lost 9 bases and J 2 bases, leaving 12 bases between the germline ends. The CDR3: CASISANTDTQYF. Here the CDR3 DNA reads TGTGCCAGTATAAGCGCTAACACAGATACGCAGTATTTT.

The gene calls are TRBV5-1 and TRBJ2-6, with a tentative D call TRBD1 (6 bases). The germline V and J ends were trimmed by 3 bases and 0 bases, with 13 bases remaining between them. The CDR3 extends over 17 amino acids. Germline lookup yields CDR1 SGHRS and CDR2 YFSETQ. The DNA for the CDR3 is TGCGCCAGCAGCTCAGGGGTCCAAAACTCTGGGGCCAACGTCCTGACTTTC. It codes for CASSSGVQNSGANVLTF.